This entry lists 28 T cell receptor beta chains sequenced from one sample in a study of T cells in Graves' hyperthyroidism and ophthalmopathy. Amplification of TCR beta CDR3 regions used RNA as the template. When the TCR CDR3 underwent first-round RT-PCR, the HTBI primer set was used. TCRdb redid the calling of the multiplex PCR reads with MiXCR, one entry per CDR3 protein. The sample contains a few hundred thousand distinct CDR3 sequences, roughly 16% of which appear only once. Sequencing was performed on blood. These receptors came from a woman in her 40s with Graves' ophthalmopathy.

V usage is TRBV4-1 and J usage is TRBJ1-6; D unclear. Germline values: CDR1 MGHRA, CDR2 YSYEKL. The CDR3 extends over 15 amino acids. The V gene lost 0 bases and the J gene lost 8 bases, with 11 bases spanning the gap. CDR3 sequence: CASSQDAMGYSPLHF. DNA of the CDR3: TGCGCCAGCAGCCAAGACGCAATGGGTTATTCACCCCTCCACTTT.

Only a few counts were recorded for this clonotype. The chain links TRBV19 to TRBJ2-6; 7 bases are a match to TRBD1. CDR1 LNHDA and CDR2 SQIVND come from the germline V gene (reference sequence). V lost 6 bases and J lost 2; bases outside the gene matches: 4. This CDR3 spans 15 amino acids. The CDR3 DNA follows: TGTGCCAGTAGAGACAGGGAAGCTGGGGCCAACGTCCTGACTTTC. As protein: CASRDREAGANVLTF.

Of note for this clonotype: Germline is not matched at one junction end, which may reflect a read error. This sequence joins TRBV5-1 and TRBJ2-7, with TRBD1 identical over 10 bases. This CDR3 spans 15 amino acids. Germline V gene sequence: CDR1 SGHRS, CDR2 YFSETQ. CDR3 sequence: CASSPGQGFSYEQYF. Written as DNA, the CDR3 is TGTGCCAGCAGCCCGGGACAGGGGTTCTCCTACGAGCAGTACTTC. The full variable domain, its missing parts supplied by reference TRBV5-1 and TRBJ2-7, is KAGVTQTPRYLIKTRGQQVTLSCSPISGHRSVSWYQQTPGQGLQFLFEYFSETQRNKGNFPGRFSGRQFSNSRSEMNVSTLELGDSALYLCASSPGQGFSYEQYFGPGTRLTVT.

This clonotype showed up many times. The chain recombines TRBV11-2 with TRBJ2-7; the match to TRBD1 covers 7 bases. CDR1 and CDR2 from the germline V gene are SGHAT and FQNNGV. The ends lost 5 bases at V and 8 bases at J; junction bases unmatched: 18. This CDR3 has 16 amino acids. The CDR3 loop is CASSNLMGTVTGKQYF. In nucleotides, the CDR3 is TGTGCCAGCAGCAACCTGATGGGGACAGTTACTGGGAAGCAGTACTTC. The full variable domain, in which reference TRBV11-2 and TRBJ2-7 provide the parts outside the CDR3, is EAGVAQSPRYKIIEKRQSVAFWCNPISGHATLYWYQQILGQGPKLLIQFQNNGVVDDSQLPKDRFSAERLKGVDSTLKIQPAKLEDSAVYLCASSNLMGTVTGKQYFGPGTRLTVT.

J is TRBJ2-7 and V is TRBV2, with TRBD1 matching over 8 bases. The CDR3 sequence is 14 residues long. With 4 bases clipped from V and 0 bases from J, the junction kept 2 bases outside the gene matches. CDR1 SNHLY and CDR2 FYNNEI come from the germline V gene. CDR3 protein: CASSGQGTSYEQYF. Here the CDR3 DNA reads TGTGCCAGCAGTGGACAGGGGACCTCCTACGAGCAGTACTTC.

This clonotype occurred a few times. The V call is TRBV12-3 or TRBV12-4, the J call TRBJ2-6; D may be TRBD1 (5 bases). The CDR3 covers 16 residues. The V gene lost 8 bases and the J gene lost 0 bases, with 14 bases spanning the gap. The CDR3 loop is CASHGHGLSGANVLTF. CDR3 nucleotides: TGTGCCAGCCATGGACACGGGCTCTCTGGGGCCAACGTCCTGACTTTC.

This clonotype showed up just a few times. The chain links TRBV7-9 to TRBJ1-1, with D hard to call. The V end lost 2 bases, the J end lost 1 base, and 11 bases lay between the germline ends. From germline, CDR1 is SEHNR and CDR2 FQNEAQ (reference sequence). CDR3 length equals 15 residues. The CDR3: CASSLFWSSNTEAFF. As DNA, the CDR3 is TGTGCCAGCAGCTTATTTTGGTCTTCGAACACTGAAGCTTTCTTT.

This clonotype turned up a few times. The chain is built from TRBV12-3 or TRBV12-4 and TRBJ1-6; 10 nucleotides line up with TRBD1. This CDR3 is 15 amino acids long. J was trimmed by 6 bases and V by 5 bases; bases with no gene match: 4. The CDR3 reads CASSNRQGANSPLHF. DNA of the CDR3: TGTGCCAGCAGTAACCGACAGGGGGCTAATTCACCCCTCCACTTT.

Only a few counts were recorded for this clonotype. The rearrangement uses TRBV6-1 and TRBJ2-7; D unresolved. The V and J ends lost 6 bases and 3 bases respectively, with 12 bases between them. This CDR3 has 13 residues. From germline, CDR1 is MNHNS and CDR2 SASEGT. DNA for the CDR3: TGTGCCAGCAGCGACTCACCCGACTACGAGCAGTACTTC. Translating gives CASSDSPDYEQYF.

In its sample, this clonotype was seen a few times. The chain uses TRBV6-2 or TRBV6-3 and TRBJ2-1; 9 nucleotides match TRBD1. Germline V lookup: CDR1 MNHEY, CDR2 SVGEGT. The CDR3 totals 14 residues. V dropped 6 bases and J dropped 5; count of bases not matched to a gene: 5. CDR3 DNA sequence: TGTGCCAGCAGATCACAGGGGGCTAACAATGAGCAGTTCTTC. As protein: CASRSQGANNEQFF.

This clonotype was picked up a small number of times. CDR3 protein: CASTGGQSTDTQYF. For the CDR3, the DNA is TGTGCCAGCACCGGGGGGCAAAGCACAGATACGCAGTATTTT. The chain uses TRBV9 and TRBJ2-3; a possible D gene is TRBD2 (7 bases). The CDR3 length is 14 residues. CDR1 and CDR2 (germline): SGDLS, YYNGEE. The ends were cut back, 6 bases at V and 0 bases at J, with 11 bases in the middle.

The CDR3 sequence: CASSSQDGGYGYTF. CDR3 nucleotides: TGTGCCAGCAGCTCACAAGATGGGGGATATGGCTACACCTTC. The chain carries TRBV5-4 and TRBJ1-2; tentative D call: TRBD1 (5 bases). The ends were cut back, 3 bases at V and 5 bases at J, with 14 bases in the middle. Germline loops: CDR1 SGHNT, CDR2 YYREEE (reference sequence). The CDR3 runs to 14 residues.

The genes are TRBV12-3 or TRBV12-4 and TRBJ2-1; the match to TRBD1 covers 10 bases. The CDR3 totals 15 residues. V lost 6 bases and J lost 6; bases outside the gene matches: 8. CDR3 sequence: CASRIRDRGGNEQFF. CDR3 nucleotide sequence: TGTGCCAGCAGGATCCGGGACAGGGGTGGCAATGAGCAGTTCTTC.

This clonotype was seen many times. This chain joins TRBV29-1 and TRBJ2-1; tentatively, D is TRBD1 (5 bases). Germline V gene data show CDR1 as SQVTM and CDR2 as ANQGSEA. Deletions cut 4 bases from V and 7 bases from J, with 17 bases between. CDR3 length equals 14 residues. The CDR3 is CSVVISAGKNEQFF. The CDR3, as DNA: TGCAGCGTTGTAATATCCGCAGGGAAAAATGAGCAGTTCTTC.

The V and J genes are TRBV7-9 and TRBJ2-2, with 9 bases fitting TRBD1. Germline V CDR1 and CDR2: SEHNR, FQNEAQ (reference sequence). CDR3 length: 17 amino acids. J lost 6 bases, V lost 6 bases, and 14 bases had no gene match. The CDR3: CASRVRGQGEDAGELFF. The CDR3 bases are TGTGCCAGCAGAGTCAGGGGACAGGGAGAGGACGCCGGGGAGCTGTTTTTT. The full variable domain, with the rest looked up from reference TRBV7-9 and TRBJ2-2, is DTGVSQNPRHKITKRGQNVTFRCDPISEHNRLYWYRQTLGQGPEFLTYFQNEAQLEKSRLLSDRFSAERPKGSFSTLEIQRTEQGDSAMYLCASRVRGQGEDAGELFFGEGSRLTVL.

This clonotype was counted at least ten times. Here the CDR3 DNA reads TGTGCCAGCTCGAACTTAGGGGGCAGGGTGAGCGTGAACACTGAAGCTTTCTTT. Amino acid sequence: CASSNLGGRVSVNTEAFF. V usage is TRBV18 and J usage is TRBJ1-1; 7 nucleotides align to TRBD1. V gave up 6 bases and J gave up 0 bases; unmatched junction bases: 16. Per germline, CDR1 KGHSH and CDR2 LQKENI. This CDR3 has 18 residues. Full variable domain (remainder filled in from reference TRBV18 and TRBJ1-1): NAGVMQNPRHLVRRRGQEARLRCSPMKGHSHVYWYRQLPEEGLKFMVYLQKENIIDESGMPKERFSAEFPKEGPSILRIQQVVRGDSAAYFCASSNLGGRVSVNTEAFFGQGTRLTVV.

This clonotype came up many times. The V and J genes are TRBV7-2 and TRBJ2-2; D gene uncertain. CDR3 length: 14 amino acids. The germline V gene has CDR1 SGHTA and CDR2 FQGNSA. Trimming cost V 2 bases and J 9 bases, with 13 bases left between them. CDR3 DNA sequence: TGTGCCAGCAGCTTAAGCACTCTTCACCGGGAGCTGTTTTTT. Protein product: CASSLSTLHRELFF.

Only a few counts were recorded for this clonotype. The chain links TRBV7-2 to TRBJ2-2; 9 bases fit TRBD1. Germline V gene lookup returns CDR1 SGHTA and CDR2 FQGNSA. Germline trimming cut 5 bases from V and 2 bases from J; bases unmatched to any gene: 3. CDR3 length: 15 residues. CDR3 amino acids: CASSATGGNTGELFF. In DNA form, the CDR3 reads TGTGCCAGCAGCGCCACAGGGGGCAACACCGGGGAGCTGTTTTTT.

This clonotype was recorded many times. The chain is built from TRBV7-3 and TRBJ2-1; TRBD2 matches 11 bases. Germline assignment: CDR1 SGHTA and CDR2 FQGTGA. This CDR3 is 15 amino acids long. Trimming took 1 base from V and 6 from J; bases not matched to a gene: 2. CDR3 in DNA: TGTGCCAGCAGCTTAAGTAGCGGGGGGGTCAATGAGCAGTTCTTC. Translating it yields CASSLSSGGVNEQFF.

There are many counts of this clonotype. The chain carries TRBV30 and TRBJ2-1; 11 bases are a match to TRBD2. The germline V gene encodes CDR1 GTSNPN and CDR2 SVGIG (reference sequence). Trimming took 3 bases from V and 4 from J; bases not matched to a gene: 8. The CDR3 length is 16 residues. CDR3 bases: TGTGCCTGGAGGAGAGCCGGGACTAGCGGATACAATGAGCAGTTCTTC. Protein: CAWRRAGTSGYNEQFF. Drawing the rest from reference TRBV30 and TRBJ2-1, the complete variable domain is SQTIHQWPATLVQPVGSPLSLECTVEGTSNPNLYWYRQAAGRGLQLLFYSVGIGQISSEVPQNLSASRPQDRQFILSSKKLLLSDSGFYLCAWRRAGTSGYNEQFFGPGTRLTVL.

This clonotype has more than one count but fewer than ten. The chain uses TRBV5-5 and TRBJ2-7; D might be TRBD1 or TRBD2, each matching 5 bases. Germline-derived CDR1 and CDR2 are SGHKS and YYEKEE (reference sequence). This CDR3 comprises 15 residues. Trimming removed 0 bases from V and 6 bases from J, with 16 bases in between. The CDR3 DNA reads as TGTGCCAGCAGCTTGGTCGGGGCTGCTTCGGGCGAGCAGTACTTC. As protein: CASSLVGAASGEQYF.

The table lists this clonotype with many counts. The rearrangement uses TRBV11-3 and TRBJ2-7; D is unresolved. Germline V lookup: CDR1 SGHNT, CDR2 YENEEA. The V end was cut by 7 bases, the J end by 4 bases, with 5 bases between. This CDR3 is 10 amino acids long. The CDR3 sequence: CASTRYEQYF. CDR3 nucleotide sequence: TGTGCCAGCACCCGGTACGAGCAGTACTTC.

This clonotype was detected ten times or more. The chain couples TRBV6-1 to TRBJ2-7; D uncertain. This CDR3 is 13 amino acids long. Looked up from germline, CDR1 is MNHNS and CDR2 is SASEGT. Trimming took 7 bases from V and 2 from J, leaving 12 bases between them. CDR3 amino acids: CASNAARAYEQYF. The CDR3 bases are TGTGCCAGCAACGCGGCACGCGCCTACGAGCAGTACTTC.

The chain has TRBV20-1 and TRBJ2-7; TRBD1 agrees at 10 bases. J was trimmed by 0 bases and V by 1 base; bases with no gene match: 3. The CDR3 runs to 15 residues. The V gene's germline CDR1 is DFQATT and CDR2 SNEGSKA (reference sequence). The CDR3 sequence: CSARGQGASSYEQYF. The CDR3 DNA reads as TGCAGTGCTAGAGGACAGGGGGCGAGCTCCTACGAGCAGTACTTC.

This clonotype was recorded at least ten times. This sequence joins TRBV11-2 and TRBJ1-4; D ambiguous. Trimming cost V 1 base and J 2 bases, with 11 bases left between them. CDR1 and CDR2 (germline): SGHAT, FQNNGV. The CDR3 consists of 16 residues. The CDR3 DNA follows: TGTGCCAGCAGCTTAGCGGTTGGAGGGACTAATGAAAAACTGTTTTTT. Encoded protein: CASSLAVGGTNEKLFF.

This clonotype was observed at least ten times. The gene calls are TRBV6-6 and TRBJ2-7; 9 nucleotides line up with TRBD2. The CDR3 runs 16 residues. J gave up 6 bases and V 0 bases, and 9 bases lay outside the gene matches. The germline V gene encodes CDR1 MNHNY and CDR2 SVGAGI (reference sequence). The CDR3 nucleotides read TGTGCCAGCAGTTACTCCGCATTAGCGGGAGTAGGCGAGCAGTACTTC. Amino acids: CASSYSALAGVGEQYF.

V gene TRBV7-9 combines with J gene TRBJ2-1; 8 bases agree with TRBD2. The CDR3 sequence is 16 residues long. Germline trimming cut 7 bases from V and 0 bases from J; bases unmatched to any gene: 8. Looked up from germline, CDR1 is SEHNR and CDR2 is FQNEAQ (reference sequence). CDR3 protein: CASTPGGPSSYNEQFF. CDR3 DNA: TGTGCCAGCACCCCGGGAGGGCCAAGCTCCTACAATGAGCAGTTCTTC.

This clonotype was counted ten times or more. This chain joins TRBV18 and TRBJ2-1; possible D gene TRBD1, 5 bases. V was shortened by 1 base and J by 8 bases, with 6 bases between the two germline ends. This CDR3 is 12 amino acids long. In germline, CDR1 is KGHSH, CDR2 LQKENI. CDR3 coding DNA: TGTGCCAGCTCACCACGCAGGGATGAGCAGTTCTTC. It is translated as CASSPRRDEQFF.